This TCR beta chain was identified during a study of blood T cell repertoires in COVID-19. Study background: Researchers got acute and convalescent COVID-19 samples from the United States, Italy and Spain. T cells, B-cell-depleted T cells, or PBMCs supplied cDNA or gDNA.

In the original workflow: For nucleated cells, counts were estimated from reference gene primer amplification. Measured with immunoSEQ multiplex PCR; TCRdb has only the in-frame clones, and not every one. Clone size and the V and J calls come from that table; the DNA yielded D and trimming. The table shows under 300,000 clones, with about 82% occurring only once. Germline values: CDR1 SGDLS, CDR2 YYNGEE. This CDR3 region has 14 residues. V was pared by 4 bases and J by 6 bases, with 6 bases of the junction left unmatched. In this sample, this clone turned up once. The TCR was taken from a man at least 80 years old with acute or convalescent COVID-19. The source material was peripheral blood. V gene TRBV9 combines with J gene TRBJ2-2; TRBD1 matches 7 bases. This CDR3 reads CASSPTTGAGELFF. CDR3 DNA sequence: TGTGCCAGCAGCCCCACAACAGGGGCCGGGGAGCTGTTTTTT.